This TCR beta chain emerged from a study of vaccination and CD4 T cells after COVID-19. On the study more broadly: Between diagnosis and the drawing of post-COVID samples lay a median around 98 days (range 35 to 161).

An Oncomine TCR Beta short-read assay was used to sequence the DNA from cultured CD4+ T cells. TCRdb recomputed calls from the PCR reads with MiXCR, one row per CDR3 protein. The sample lists roughly 12,000 distinct CDR3 sequences; roughly 60% were seen once. Indicated treatment: roughly nine-day PBMC culture with coronavirus spike peptide pools or control peptides (ViraFEST assay). Of note for this clonotype: The antigen remains unidentified.

The sample consisted of CD4+ T cells from blood, cultured in vitro, taken before SARS-CoV-2 vaccination. The source of this sequence is a human donor who had recovered from COVID-19.

CDR3 sequence: CATSTTRTGEAFF. The DNA of the CDR3 is TGTGCCACCAGCACAACTAGGACAGGTGAAGCTTTCTTT. The chain couples TRBV15 to TRBJ1-1; 7 positions agree with TRBD1. CDR1 and CDR2 from the germline V gene are LNHNV and YYDKDF (reference sequence). The CDR3 loop spans 13 amino acids. Germline trimming cut 4 bases from V and 7 bases from J; bases unmatched to any gene: 6.